A selection of T cell receptor beta chains follows, all from one sample in a study of T-cell reconstitution after alpha-beta-depleted transplantation in children. Each CDR3 protein is one row after TCRdb ran MiXCR on the PCR reads. The sample lists under 300,000 distinct CDR3 sequences, under 14% occurring once. The specimen comprised peripheral blood, sampled 180 days after TCRalphabeta/CD19-depleted stem cell transplant. The receptor source for this set is a male patient aged 2 to 9 who had a stem cell transplant for chronic granulomatous disease, so the T cells may come from the graft donor. Both conserved end residues are part of each CDR3. Each record gives: clone size, D gene, J gene, V gene, CDR3 DNA, CDR3 protein. D genes are given only for firm matches. A clone size is listed for some rows: how often the clone was seen (once, few, many), or a class if it is expanded.

many | . | TRBJ2-1 | TRBV7-8 | TGTGCCAGCAGTCAGACAGCGTACAATGAGCAGTTCTTC | CASSQTAYNEQFF
many | . | TRBJ2-7 | TRBV29-1 | TGCAGCGCTGGGACCGGGGGCGAGCAGTACTTC | CSAGTGGEQYF
many | . | TRBJ1-6 | TRBV12-3/TRBV12-4 | TGTGCCAGCAGTTTTGGAACAGGGCTTTTTAATTCACCCCTCCACTTT | CASSFGTGLFNSPLHF
many | . | TRBJ2-2 | TRBV12-3/TRBV12-4 | TGTGCCAGCAACTTCGCCCGGACTCGGGCTGGGGAGCTGTTTTTT | CASNFARTRAGELFF
many | TRBD2 | TRBJ2-7 | TRBV6-2/TRBV6-3 | TGTGCCAGCAGCAAGGGACTAGCGGGCTTCTACGAGCAGTACTTC | CASSKGLAGFYEQYF
many | TRBD2 | TRBJ2-1 | TRBV28 | TGTGCCAGCAGCTCCTCTCGGGGGGGAGGTGGGAATGAGCAGTTCTTC | CASSSSRGGGGNEQFF
many | TRBD1 | TRBJ2-7 | TRBV10-3 | TGTGCCATCAGTGAGGGAGACAGGGTAAGGGAGTACTTC | CAISEGDRVREYF
many | TRBD2 | TRBJ2-3 | TRBV2 | TGTGCCAGCAATGAACCGGGACTAGCGGTCACAGATACGCAGTATTTT | CASNEPGLAVTDTQYF
many | . | TRBJ2-3 | TRBV20-1 | TGCAGTGCTAGAGATAGTTCGGCCAGTAGGTATTTT | CSARDSSASRYF
. | . | TRBJ1-3 | TRBV12-3/TRBV12-4 | TGTGCCAGCAGAACCTCCCCAGGGCCTGGAAACACCATATATTTT | CASRTSPGPGNTIYF
. | . | TRBJ1-2 | TRBV14 | TGTGCCAGCAGCCAAGGAGGCGGCTACACCTTC | CASSQGGGYTF
many | TRBD2 | TRBJ2-7 | TRBV5-1 | TGCGCCAGCAGCTTGGGGGCTAGCGGGAGTAGCTCCTACGAGCAGTACTTC | CASSLGASGSSSYEQYF
few | TRBD2 | TRBJ2-5 | TRBV20-1 | TGCAGTGCTAGTTGGGCTAGCGGGATGAGAGAGACCCAGTACTTC | CSASWASGMRETQYF